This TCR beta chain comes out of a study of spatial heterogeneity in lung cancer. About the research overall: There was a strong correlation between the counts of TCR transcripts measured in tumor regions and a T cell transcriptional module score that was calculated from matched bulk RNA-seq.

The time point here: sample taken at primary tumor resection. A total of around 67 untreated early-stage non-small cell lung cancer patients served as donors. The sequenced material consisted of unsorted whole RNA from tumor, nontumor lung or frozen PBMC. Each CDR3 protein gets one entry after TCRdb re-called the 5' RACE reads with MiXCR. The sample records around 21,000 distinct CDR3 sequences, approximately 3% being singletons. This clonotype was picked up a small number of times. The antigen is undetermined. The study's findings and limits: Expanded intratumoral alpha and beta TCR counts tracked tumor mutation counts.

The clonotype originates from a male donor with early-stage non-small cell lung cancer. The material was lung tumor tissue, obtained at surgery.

CDR3 loop: CASSQEGRTGLAYF. The CDR3 DNA reads as TGTGCCAGCAGCCAAGAGGGGAGGACAGGACTAGCGTACTTC. V gene TRBV3-1 combines with J gene TRBJ2-5, with D tentatively TRBD2 (8 bases). The CDR3 covers 14 residues. From germline, CDR1 is LGHDT and CDR2 YNNKEL (reference sequence). V lost 0 bases to trimming and J lost 13 bases, with 18 bases between them.